The 29 T cell receptor beta chains given below trace back to one sample, sequenced in a study of control samples from healthy donors and cancer patients. The assay was immunoSEQ multiplex PCR, and TCRdb's table has in-frame clones only and misses some. This sample carries around 85,000 clones, roughly 89% of them seen once, and the ten largest clones take 7.5% to 8%. The specimen sequenced was blood. Source of these receptors: a woman in her sixties in good health.

V and J are TRBV6-5 and TRBJ1-5, with D hard to call. V was shortened by 7 bases and J by 9 bases, with 16 bases between the two germline ends. Germline loops: CDR1 MNHEY, CDR2 SVGAGI. This CDR3 is 13 amino acids long. CDR3 nucleotides: TGTGCCAGCATGCCAACTACTATCGGGCCCCAGCATTTT. It yields the protein CASMPTTIGPQHF.

This clone was counted between two and nine times. The chain links TRBV4-1 to TRBJ2-7, with 13 bases identical to TRBD2. Germline CDR1 is MGHRA and CDR2 is YSYEKL. The CDR3 runs to 20 residues. J lost 4 bases, V lost 3 bases, and 18 bases had no gene match. CDR3 sequence reads: CASSQALLAGGPASLYEQYF. CDR3 DNA: TGCGCCAGCAGCCAGGCTCTACTAGCGGGGGGGCCCGCTTCCTTATACGAGCAGTACTTC.

The CDR3 DNA reads as TGTGCCAGCTCTCCGAGAAGGGACATGAACACTGAAGCTTTCTTT. Its protein product is CASSPRRDMNTEAFF. The V gene is TRBV18, the J gene TRBJ1-1, with D possibly TRBD1 on 6 matching bases. Germline assignment: CDR1 KGHSH and CDR2 LQKENI. The CDR3 sequence is 15 residues long. V was pared by 6 bases and J by 0 bases, with 14 bases between.

This chain connects TRBV28 to TRBJ1-1; 8 bases line up with TRBD1. CDR1 and CDR2 from the germline V gene are MDHEN and SYDVKM. The CDR3 loop spans 15 amino acids. The V gene end was trimmed by 4 bases and the J gene end by 4 bases; junction bases not matched to a gene: 8. The CDR3 is CASSSITGGITEAFF. In DNA, the CDR3 is TGTGCCAGCAGTTCGATCACAGGGGGGATCACTGAAGCTTTCTTT.

This rearrangement joins TRBV5-4 to TRBJ2-2, with a weak D call TRBD1 (5 bases). The CDR3 loop spans 16 amino acids. Trimming shortened V by 5 bases and J by 0 bases, and 14 bases separated the two germline ends. Germline V gene data show CDR1 as SGHNT and CDR2 as YYREEE (reference sequence). CDR3 residues: CASSPWTQANTGELFF. The CDR3 DNA sequence: TGTGCCAGCAGTCCATGGACACAGGCGAACACCGGGGAGCTGTTTTTT.

This clone was seen a single time. The rearrangement joins TRBV28 to TRBJ1-5; perhaps TRBD1 as D (5 bases). Trimming removed 2 bases at V and 3 bases at J, with 20 bases between. The germline V gene encodes CDR1 MDHEN and CDR2 SYDVKM. CDR3 size: 18 residues. This CDR3 reads CASSLALGLGSLNQPQHF. The DNA of the CDR3 is TGTGCCAGCAGTTTAGCTTTGGGGCTGGGGAGCCTCAATCAGCCCCAGCATTTT. The variable domain in full, with the rest retrieved from reference TRBV28 and TRBJ1-5, is DVKVTQSSRYLVKRTGEKVFLECVQDMDHENMFWYRQDPGLGLRLIYFSYDVKMKEKGDIPEGYSVSREKKERFSLILESASTNQTSMYLCASSLALGLGSLNQPQHFGDGTRLSIL.

The chain carries TRBV27 and TRBJ2-2; 10 nucleotides align to TRBD2. The trim removed 5 bases at V and 4 bases at J, leaving 4 bases unmatched. CDR3 size: 15 residues. Germline V gene data show CDR1 as MNHEY and CDR2 as SMNVEV (reference sequence). The CDR3 here is CASSPRTSGTGELFF. The CDR3 DNA is TGTGCCAGCAGTCCTCGGACTAGCGGCACCGGGGAGCTGTTTTTT.

This clone was picked up one time. The CDR3 DNA follows: TGCGCCAGCAGCCACGGACAGACTAATTCACCCCTCCACTTT. This sequence encodes CASSHGQTNSPLHF. The V call is TRBV5-1, the J call TRBJ1-6; TRBD1 might be the D (6 bases). The CDR3 has 14 residues. Trimming cost V 4 bases and J 6 bases, with 11 bases left between them. The germline V gene encodes CDR1 SGHRS and CDR2 YFSETQ.

V gene TRBV5-1 combines with J gene TRBJ1-6; 8 nucleotides align to TRBD1. The length of the CDR3 is 15 residues. V shed 4 bases and J 10 bases; nucleotides not matched to a gene: 10. The germline gives CDR1 SGHRS, CDR2 YFSETQ. The CDR3 coding sequence is TGCGCCAGCAGCGAAACCGGGACAGGTCCCTCACCCCTCCACTTT. It encodes CASSETGTGPSPLHF.

The chain recombines TRBV6-5 with TRBJ1-5, with TRBD1 matching over 7 bases. This CDR3 region has 14 residues. The J segment lost 7 bases and the V segment lost 8 bases, leaving 11 bases of the junction unmatched. CDR1 and CDR2 (germline): MNHEY, SVGAGI. CDR3 in amino acids: CASQDGDRKQPQHF. In DNA form, the CDR3 reads TGTGCCAGCCAGGATGGGGACAGAAAACAGCCCCAGCATTTT.

This rearrangement joins TRBV5-1 to TRBJ1-1, with D unclear. The CDR3 totals 14 residues. V lost 2 bases and J 1 base, leaving 9 bases between the germline ends. CDR1 is SGHRS, CDR2 YFSETQ, per germline. The CDR3 region is CASSLMGSNTEAFF. The CDR3, as DNA: TGCGCCAGCAGCTTAATGGGGTCGAACACTGAAGCTTTCTTT.

The J gene is TRBJ1-1, the V gene TRBV7-2; D might be TRBD1 (6 bases). The CDR3 covers 14 residues. V dropped 3 bases and J dropped 7 bases, with 15 bases sitting between them. CDR1 and CDR2 (germline): SGHTA, FQGNSA. The CDR3 loop is CASSFTGQSGEAFF. CDR3 DNA: TGTGCCAGCAGCTTCACTGGACAGAGCGGTGAAGCTTTCTTT.

V usage is TRBV6-6 and J usage is TRBJ1-1, with unresolved D. V was shortened by 6 bases and J by 0 bases, with 17 bases between the two germline ends. The germline gives CDR1 MNHNY, CDR2 SVGAGI (reference sequence). The CDR3 sequence is 16 residues long. CDR3 protein: CASRPNGEPLNTEAFF. CDR3 nucleotide sequence: TGTGCCAGCAGACCGAATGGGGAGCCTCTGAACACTGAAGCTTTCTTT.

The rearrangement joins TRBV5-5 to TRBJ2-2, with 8 bases lining up with TRBD1. Germline assignment: CDR1 SGHKS and CDR2 YYEKEE (reference sequence). Germline trimming cut 4 bases from V and 2 bases from J; bases unmatched to any gene: 10. CDR3 size: 17 residues. CDR3 DNA: TGTGCCAGCAGCCGATTGGGGCAGGGGGCCAACACCGGGGAGCTGTTTTTT. Translation: CASSRLGQGANTGELFF.

The chain carries TRBV4-3 and TRBJ1-4, with 7 positions matching TRBD1. Germline CDR1 LGHNA, CDR2 YSLEER. The CDR3 sequence is 13 residues long. V lost 4 bases, J lost 8 bases, and 4 bases stayed unmatched. The CDR3: CASSRDRVEKLFF. For the CDR3, the DNA is TGCGCCAGCAGCCGAGACAGGGTCGAAAAACTGTTTTTT.

The J gene is TRBJ2-1, the V gene TRBV4-1; 12 bases agree with TRBD2. Germline V gives CDR1 MGHRA, CDR2 YSYEKL. V trimming: 2 bases; J trimming: 10 bases; junction bases outside the gene matches: 6. The CDR3 covers 15 residues. The CDR3 protein is CASSQFGGLAGEQFF. The CDR3 coding sequence is TGCGCCAGCAGCCAATTCGGTGGACTAGCGGGAGAGCAGTTCTTC.

The chain combines TRBV28 with TRBJ2-7, with TRBD1 matching 8 bases. With 2 bases clipped from V and 6 bases from J, the junction kept 9 bases outside the gene matches. Germline CDR1 MDHEN, CDR2 SYDVKM. CDR3 length: 15 amino acids. This CDR3 reads CASSLILGTGSEQYF. CDR3 in DNA: TGTGCCAGCAGTTTAATTCTCGGGACAGGCAGCGAGCAGTACTTC.

The count of this clone is one. V gene TRBV5-1 combines with J gene TRBJ1-2, with TRBD1 matching over 7 bases. CDR3 length: 15 residues. Trimming took 9 bases from V and 3 from J; bases not matched to a gene: 14. CDR1 and CDR2 (germline): SGHRS, YFSETQ. CDR3 coding DNA: TGCGCCACTTCAAAGGGGATTGACAGGGACTATGGCTACACCTTC. Translation gives CATSKGIDRDYGYTF.

V and J are TRBV27 and TRBJ2-5; D may be TRBD1 (5 bases). The V end was cut by 5 bases, the J end by 5 bases, with 12 bases between. Germline loops: CDR1 MNHEY, CDR2 SMNVEV (reference sequence). CDR3 size: 13 residues. In DNA, the CDR3 is TGTGCCAGCAGTAGACAGCTAGGGGAGACCCAGTACTTC. Amino acids: CASSRQLGETQYF.

This chain links TRBV9 with TRBJ2-5; perhaps TRBD2 as D (6 bases). In germline, CDR1 is SGDLS, CDR2 YYNGEE. This CDR3 is 14 amino acids long. V dropped 4 bases and J dropped 0 bases, with 10 bases sitting between them. CDR3 sequence (DNA): TGTGCCAGCAGCCGCGGGGACTACCAAGAGACCCAGTACTTC. Protein sequence: CASSRGDYQETQYF.

The chain recombines TRBV18 with TRBJ1-4; 9 bases are shared with TRBD1. CDR3 length equals 15 residues. Trimming removed 5 bases from V and 4 bases from J; junction bases left unmatched: 5. Per germline, CDR1 KGHSH and CDR2 LQKENI. CDR3 loop: CASSSPGQGNEKLFF. DNA for the CDR3: TGTGCCAGCTCATCCCCGGGACAGGGTAATGAAAAACTGTTTTTT.

The V and J genes are TRBV2 and TRBJ2-1; 8 positions match TRBD2. Germline CDR1 SNHLY, CDR2 FYNNEI. The CDR3 has 14 residues. The ends lost 1 base at V and 9 bases at J; junction bases unmatched: 5. DNA for the CDR3: TGTGCCAGCAGTGAAGTAACGAGCGGGGGTGAGCAGTTCTTC. Translating gives CASSEVTSGGEQFF.

The J gene is TRBJ2-3, the V gene TRBV3-1 (or the pseudogene TRBV3-2), with TRBD2 matching 8 bases. CDR1 LGHDT and CDR2 YNNKEL come from the germline V gene (reference sequence). V shed 6 bases and J 2 bases; nucleotides not matched to a gene: 10. The CDR3 loop spans 16 amino acids. The CDR3 spells CASSSGLAPITDTQYF. Here the CDR3 DNA reads TGTGCCAGCAGTTCCGGACTAGCCCCTATCACAGATACGCAGTATTTT.

The chain is built from TRBV19 and TRBJ1-6, with D possibly being TRBD1 (5 bases). In germline, CDR1 is LNHDA, CDR2 SQIVND (reference sequence). Deletions cut 3 bases from V and 5 bases from J, with 8 bases between. The CDR3 spans 14 residues. CDR3 region: CASSMNRHNSPLHF. DNA of the CDR3: TGTGCCAGTAGTATGAACAGGCATAATTCACCCCTCCACTTT.

The chain joins TRBV9 to TRBJ1-2, with 11 bases that match TRBD1. CDR3 length equals 16 residues. Germline V gene lookup returns CDR1 SGDLS and CDR2 YYNGEE. With V trimmed by 4 bases and J by 4 bases, 9 bases remained unmatched. This CDR3 is CASSMNRTGGGYGYTF. In DNA form, the CDR3 reads TGTGCCAGCAGCATGAACCGGACAGGGGGCGGCTATGGCTACACCTTC.

The chain is built from TRBV18 and TRBJ2-1; TRBD1 matches at 8 bases. Germline CDR1 is KGHSH and CDR2 is LQKENI. The ends lost 5 bases at V and 5 bases at J; junction bases unmatched: 2. The CDR3 length is 13 residues. CDR3 sequence (DNA): TGTGCCAGCTCATCGACAGGGGACAATGAGCAGTTCTTC. Translating it yields CASSSTGDNEQFF.

The chain carries TRBV5-1 and TRBJ2-1; TRBD2 might be the D (6 bases). CDR3 length: 14 amino acids. Looked up from germline, CDR1 is SGHRS and CDR2 is YFSETQ. Trimming took 4 bases from V and 7 from J, leaving 15 bases between them. The CDR3 DNA follows: TGCGCCAGCAGCAAGGGACTCTCTAGTAATGAGCAGTTCTTC. Its translation is CASSKGLSSNEQFF.

The chain recombines TRBV27 with TRBJ1-5; D possibly corresponds to TRBD1 (5 bases). The CDR3 covers 15 residues. The V and J ends lost 2 bases and 0 bases respectively, with 8 bases between them. Germline loops: CDR1 MNHEY, CDR2 SMNVEV (reference sequence). In DNA, the CDR3 is TGTGCCAGCAGTTTAGGGGCCTATAGCAATCAGCCCCAGCATTTT. Its protein is CASSLGAYSNQPQHF.

The chain recombines TRBV2 with TRBJ1-5, with D perhaps matching TRBD1 (6 bases). CDR3 size: 14 residues. Trimming took off 3 bases at V and 6 bases at J, with 12 bases between the two ends. Germline lookup yields CDR1 SNHLY and CDR2 FYNNEI. The CDR3 coding sequence is TGTGCCAGCAGTGATCGAGGGGGAGGTCAGCCCCAGCATTTT. Translated: CASSDRGGGQPQHF.